This T cell receptor beta chain was recorded in a study of cytotoxic CD8 clonotypes in ibrutinib-treated CLL. Points from the study as a whole: Baseline clonality exceeded age-matched healthy donors and tracked circulating CD8+ T-cell counts. Treatment left the uncommon public clonotypes either contracted or stable in frequency. Clonality climbed at ibrutinib response, then dropped toward baseline at progression.

Assay: immunoSEQ multiplex PCR; the TCRdb copy retains only in-frame clones and omits some. The sample lists approximately 300,000 clones, 80% occurring once. Germline-derived CDR1 and CDR2 are SGHVS and FNYEAQ. The CDR3 is 13 amino acids. Trimming removed 4 bases from V and 8 bases from J, with 15 bases in between. Note on this clone: Its antigen is unidentified.

This clonotype was obtained from a human donor with chronic lymphocytic leukemia. Sequencing was performed on PBMCs, taken before ibrutinib treatment. V is TRBV7-6 and J is TRBJ2-7, with TRBD1 as a possible D gene (6 bases). The DNA of the CDR3 is TGTGCCAGCAGCTCTTACAGGGTCGAGAAGCAGTACTTC. It codes for CASSSYRVEKQYF. The full variable domain, with the rest looked up from reference TRBV7-6 and TRBJ2-7, is GAGVSQSPRYKVTKRGQDVALRCDPISGHVSLYWYRQALGQGPEFLTYFNYEAQQDKSGLPNDRFSAERPEGSISTLTIQRTEQRDSAMYRCASSSYRVEKQYFGPGTRLTVT.